This is a list of T cell receptor beta chains from one sample in a study of cytomegalovirus exposure and HLA in healthy donors. Measured with immunoSEQ multiplex PCR; TCRdb has only the in-frame clones, and not every one. The data contain roughly 130,000 clones, 80% of them seen just once; the ten biggest clones take up over 2.5%. The source material was PBMCs. All receptors derive from a male donor in good health and CMV-seronegative. The CDR3 runs from the conserved cysteine through the conserved F or W. Fields, in order: clone size, CDR3 length, J gene, V gene, D gene, CDR3 protein, CDR3 DNA. A D gene is named only where the DNA matches it firmly. The size entry is marked missing in some rows and otherwise reads once, few, many or a size class.

>-|13|TRBJ1-1|TRBV4-1|-
CASSQGVEVEAFF
TGCGCCAGCAGCCAAGGGGTGGAGGTTGAAGCTTTCTTT
>-|20|TRBJ1-4|TRBV27|-
CASSFRAGESQRGSTEKLFF
TGTGCCAGCAGTTTCCGGGCAGGCGAAAGCCAGAGGGGGTCTACTGAAAAACTGTTTTTT
>-|14|TRBJ2-1|TRBV6-4|TRBD2
CASQSGTSGNEQFF
TGTGCCAGTCAATCTGGGACTAGCGGAAATGAGCAGTTCTTC
>-|15|TRBJ1-2|TRBV7-9|-
CSSSLSAQGSYGYTF
TGTTCCAGCAGCTTATCGGCCCAGGGATCCTATGGCTACACCTTC
>-|13|TRBJ1-6|TRBV5-4|-
CASSLLGDSPLHF
TGTGCCAGCAGCTTGCTAGGGGATTCACCCCTCCACTTT
>-|16|TRBJ2-3|TRBV27|TRBD2
CASKLAGALSTDTQYF
TGTGCCAGCAAACTAGCGGGAGCCCTTAGCACAGATACGCAGTATTTT
>-|15|TRBJ2-1|TRBV5-5|TRBD2
CASSLASGSRYEQFF
TGTGCCAGCAGCTTGGCTAGCGGGAGTAGGTATGAGCAGTTCTTC
>-|17|TRBJ1-5|TRBV6-1|TRBD1
CASSERPTGLSNQPQHF
TGTGCCAGCAGTGAACGCCCGACAGGGTTGAGCAATCAGCCCCAGCATTTT
>-|17|TRBJ2-5|TRBV7-9|TRBD2
CSSSLLWRRGGQETQYF
TGTTCCAGCAGCTTATTGTGGCGGCGGGGGGGACAAGAGACCCAGTACTTC
>-|15|TRBJ2-6|TRBV10-3|TRBD1
CAISGTGAGANVLTF
TGTGCCATCAGTGGGACAGGCGCTGGGGCCAACGTCCTGACTTTC
>-|18|TRBJ2-1|TRBV5-4|-
CASSRGGSTPSSYNEQFF
TGTGCCAGCAGCAGGGGTGGATCGACTCCCAGCTCCTACAATGAGCAGTTCTTC
>-|14|TRBJ1-1|TRBV7-9|-
CASRPWAQDTEAFF
TGTGCCAGCAGGCCTTGGGCCCAGGACACTGAAGCTTTCTTT
>-|15|TRBJ1-2|TRBV5-1|-
CASSSSWTVPYGYTF
TGCGCCAGCAGCTCCTCCTGGACAGTACCCTATGGCTACACCTTC
>-|14|TRBJ1-1|TRBV7-6|-
CASSLGAGNTEAFF
TGTGCCAGCAGCTTAGGGGCGGGGAACACTGAAGCTTTCTTT
>-|15|TRBJ1-1|TRBV6-1|-
CASSAGQSMNTEAFF
TGTGCCAGCAGCGCAGGACAGTCGATGAACACTGAAGCTTTCTTT
>-|17|TRBJ2-7|TRBV4-2|-
CASSQASYAGASYEQYF
TGTGCCAGCAGCCAAGCCAGTTACGCAGGGGCATCCTACGAGCAGTACTTC
>-|15|TRBJ1-1|TRBV7-9|TRBD1
CASSIDRGPNTEAFF
TGTGCCAGCAGCATCGACAGGGGGCCGAACACTGAAGCTTTCTTT
>-|13|TRBJ1-2|TRBV2|-
CASRVTGNYGYTF
TGTGCCAGCAGGGTCACAGGGAACTATGGCTACACCTTC
>-|16|TRBJ1-1|TRBV30|TRBD1
CAWSVTPGQGNTEAFF
TGTGCCTGGAGTGTGACACCGGGACAGGGGAACACTGAAGCTTTCTTT
>-|15|TRBJ2-5|TRBV28|TRBD2
CASSQQSGGAETQYF
TGTGCCAGCAGTCAGCAAAGCGGGGGGGCTGAGACCCAGTACTTC
>-|14|TRBJ2-6|TRBV30|-
CAWVGGGGANGLTF
TGTGCCTGGGTAGGGGGGGGAGGGGCCAACGGCCTGACTTTC
>-|15|TRBJ1-2|TRBV5-6|TRBD1
CASRAGTGVTYGYTF
TGTGCCAGCAGAGCCGGGACAGGGGTAACCTATGGCTACACCTTC
>-|14|TRBJ2-5|TRBV6-5|-
CASRVTGFEETQYF
TGTGCCAGCAGAGTAACAGGGTTCGAGGAGACCCAGTACTTC
>-|13|TRBJ2-6|TRBV9|-
CASSPSGANVLTF
TGTGCCAGCAGCCCTAGTGGGGCCAACGTCCTGACTTTC
>-|13|TRBJ2-7|TRBV6-5|-
CASSYSFAYEQYF
TGTGCCAGCAGTTACTCGTTCGCGTACGAGCAGTACTTC
>few|16|TRBJ2-1|TRBV28|-
CASSLVLGSGPNEQFF
TGTGCCAGCAGTTTAGTGTTAGGGAGTGGCCCTAATGAGCAGTTCTTC
>-|14|TRBJ1-2|TRBV5-4|TRBD1
CASSLEGTGFGYTF
TGTGCCAGCAGCTTGGAGGGGACAGGTTTCGGCTACACCTTC
>-|15|TRBJ2-1|TRBV25-1|TRBD1
CASSRDRGPYNEQFF
TGTGCCAGCAGCCGGGACAGGGGGCCCTACAATGAGCAGTTCTTC
>-|17|TRBJ1-5|TRBV19|TRBD1
CASSLGTGEPSYQPQHF
TGTGCCAGTTCCCTGGGGACAGGGGAACCTTCATATCAGCCCCAGCATTTT
>-|15|TRBJ2-2|TRBV6-1|TRBD1
CASSPDRVRTGELFF
TGTGCCAGCAGCCCGGACAGGGTACGCACCGGGGAGCTGTTTTTT
>-|12|TRBJ1-6|TRBV7-6|-
CAVRQRNSPLHF
TGTGCCGTGCGACAGAGAAATTCACCCCTCCACTTT
>-|16|TRBJ1-1|TRBV5-1|TRBD1
CASSYVQGALNTEAFF
TGCGCCAGCAGCTACGTACAGGGGGCCCTGAACACTGAAGCTTTCTTT
>-|15|TRBJ2-7|TRBV7-2|-
CASSLRGGFAYEQYF
TGTGCCAGCAGCTTAAGAGGGGGATTCGCCTACGAGCAGTACTTC
>-|14|TRBJ1-1|TRBV7-8|-
CASSWRALNTEAFF
TGTGCCAGCAGTTGGAGGGCATTGAACACTGAAGCTTTCTTT
>once|15|TRBJ1-6|TRBV5-1|-
CASSLATVNNSPLHF
TGCGCCAGCAGCTTGGCGACAGTTAATAATTCACCCCTCCACTTT
>-|14|TRBJ2-7|TRBV13|TRBD1
CASSPRDRDYEQYF
TGTGCCAGCAGCCCCCGGGACAGGGACTACGAGCAGTACTTC
>-|15|TRBJ2-1|TRBV21-1|-
CGHLGGRLSYNEQFF
TGTGGACATTTAGGAGGCAGACTCTCCTACAATGAGCAGTTCTTC
>-|15|TRBJ1-2|TRBV9|-
CASSAYRDTDYGYTF
TGTGCCAGCAGCGCGTACCGGGACACTGACTATGGCTACACCTTC
>-|14|TRBJ2-7|TRBV6-5|-
CASSYFRGTYEQYF
TGTGCCAGCAGTTACTTTAGGGGCACCTACGAGCAGTACTTC
>-|16|TRBJ2-5|TRBV28|TRBD2
CASNPGGAGAQETQYF
TGTGCCAGCAATCCGGGGGGAGCGGGGGCCCAAGAGACCCAGTACTTC
>-|15|TRBJ2-2|TRBV2|-
CASSETYSNTGELFF
TGTGCCAGCAGTGAAACATATTCGAACACCGGGGAGCTGTTTTTT
>-|14|TRBJ2-7|TRBV7-9|TRBD1
CASSFDRGVSEQYF
TGTGCCAGCAGCTTTGACAGGGGAGTATCCGAGCAGTACTTC
>-|16|TRBJ2-7|TRBV7-9|-
CSSSLDLTGSSYEQYF
TGTTCCAGCAGCTTAGACCTTACAGGGTCGAGTTACGAGCAGTACTTC
>-|14|TRBJ2-5|TRBV19|TRBD1
CASSPWTGDETQYF
TGTGCCAGTAGTCCATGGACAGGGGACGAGACCCAGTACTTC
>-|17|TRBJ2-1|TRBV29-1|-
CSVESRLQTSSYNEQFF
TGCAGCGTTGAAAGTCGACTGCAGACGAGCTCCTACAATGAGCAGTTCTTC
>-|16|TRBJ1-1|TRBV11-2|TRBD1
CASSSPGQGAQTEAFF
TGTGCCAGCAGCTCTCCGGGACAGGGGGCGCAGACTGAAGCTTTCTTT
>-|13|TRBJ2-4|TRBV27|-
CASSTPRGNSQYF
TGTGCCAGCAGTACTCCCAGGGGAAACAGTCAGTACTTC